This TCR beta chain was captured by sequencing in a study of OX40 agonist ivuxolimab in advanced cancers. As for the study more broadly: Ivuxolimab, which targeted the costimulatory receptor OX40 (CD134), was an agonistic, fully human IgG2 monoclonal antibody. Intravenous ivuxolimab was administered to patients every 2 weeks at six dose levels: 0.01, 0.1, 0.3, 1.5, 3 and 10 mg/kg. Among the roughly 52 dose-escalation patients, about 20 had hepatocellular carcinoma, about 15 melanoma, 9 renal cell carcinoma and 9 head and neck cancer. In the dose-escalation cohort, roughly four fifths of patients were male, and the mean age was around 60 years, with a range of about 23 to 90. Prior anti-PD-1, anti-PD-L1 or anti-CTLA-4 therapy was permitted, and checkpoint inhibitors had been received by around 39% of dose-escalation patients. Partial responses occurred in three dose-escalation patients, of whom one had hepatocellular carcinoma and two had cutaneous melanoma. Peripheral TCRbeta sequencing aimed to test whether ivuxolimab altered TCR sequence diversity and caused clonal T-cell expansion. The paper reports the monotherapy dose-escalation portion (N of about 51 patients) of the phase I ivuxolimab trial.

Points on this clone: Which antigen it targets is not known. Qualities for individual bases were not recorded, and no much larger clone is one base off. Within the sample, other DNA sequences also encode this same CDR3.

Genomic DNA was isolated from the sorted cells so that the TCRbeta CDR3 region could be sequenced. The immunoSEQ Assay was used for sequencing of TCRbeta CDR3 regions. Entries here come from immuneACCESS through TCRdb and include only in-frame sequences with V and J called. Some clones fail to appear in such tables; in the studies checked, an unresolved V gene covers under half of the shortfall, and the cause of the remainder is unknown. The sample table holds around 97,000 clones, of which roughly nine tenths were seen once. Roughly 5.5% of the sample goes to the ten largest clones. The CDR3 spans 13 residues, from the cysteine through the phenylalanine. CDR3 DNA only is kept here, 39 bases in frame from base 1. In the germline V gene, CDR1 corresponds to SGHRS and CDR2 to YFSETQ. V sheds 0 bases and J sheds 1 base, leaving 2 bases between their ends. The trial excluded patients who had a history of autoimmune disease or were on systemic immunosuppression. Peripheral blood for TCR sequencing was drawn from every dose cohort at baseline, at cycle 4 day 1 and at cycle 7 day 1. The samples were taken from a phase I, first-in-human, multicenter, open-label dose-escalation trial of ivuxolimab. Adults with locally advanced or metastatic melanoma, renal cell, hepatocellular, or head and neck squamous cell carcinoma were enrolled in the trial. Before TCR sequencing, CD4+ T cells and CD8+ T cells from peripheral blood were sorted into separate populations.

Study-level results and caveats: Clonal expansion of both CD4+ and CD8+ blood T cells was observed from baseline to week 6 at doses 0.1 to 3.0 mg/kg. Which antigens the clonally expanded peripheral T cells were specific for was not determined. Low levels of normalized T-cell clonal expansion were also seen in some patients who did not respond. In the 0.1-3.0 mg/kg groups, partial responders had among the lowest normalized peripheral clonal expansion, particularly in CD8+ T cells. After ivuxolimab, more expanded clones were found on average in CD8+ T cells than in CD4+ T cells.

The sample here was CD4+ or CD8+ T cells sorted from blood, taken in a trial of the OX40 agonist ivuxolimab. The rearrangement joined TRBV5-1 to TRBJ1-3, with an unclear D gene assignment. The clonotype originates from an adult with an advanced solid tumor such as melanoma, head and neck, liver or kidney cancer. The DNA sequence reads TGCGCCAGCAGCTTGGGGTCTGGAAACACCATATATTTT. This yields the protein CASSLGSGNTIYF.